Given below is one T cell receptor (beta chain) in context. The source of the sample is a study of T cell changes during pregnancy in multiple sclerosis. Profiling relied on immunoSEQ multiplex PCR, and the TCRdb table lists in-frame clones only, not all of them. This table has about 98,000 clones, about 91% appearing once. The J segment lost 2 bases and the V segment lost 7 bases, leaving 8 bases of the junction unmatched. The CDR3 sequence is 15 residues long. Germline values: CDR1 WSHSY, CDR2 SAAADI. The receptor was derived from a female donor in good health, enrolled as a control in a pregnancy study. The source material was peripheral blood, sampled after pregnancy. The chain is built from TRBV10-2 and TRBJ2-3; 8 nucleotides line up with TRBD1. CDR3 sequence (DNA): TGCGCCAGCATCGGTACAGGGGGTTTCACAGATACGCAGTATTTT. Translating it yields CASIGTGGFTDTQYF.